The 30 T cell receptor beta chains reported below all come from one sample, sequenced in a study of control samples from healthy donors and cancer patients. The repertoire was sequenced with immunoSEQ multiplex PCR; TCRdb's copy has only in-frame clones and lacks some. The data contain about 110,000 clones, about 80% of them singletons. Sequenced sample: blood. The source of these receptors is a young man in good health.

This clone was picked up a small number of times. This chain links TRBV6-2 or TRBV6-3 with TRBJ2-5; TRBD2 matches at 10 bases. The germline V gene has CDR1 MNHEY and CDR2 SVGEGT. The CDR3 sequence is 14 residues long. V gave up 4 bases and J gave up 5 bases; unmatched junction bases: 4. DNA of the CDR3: TGTGCCAGCAGTTTAGCGGGGGGTCGTGAGACCCAGTACTTC. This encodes CASSLAGGRETQYF.

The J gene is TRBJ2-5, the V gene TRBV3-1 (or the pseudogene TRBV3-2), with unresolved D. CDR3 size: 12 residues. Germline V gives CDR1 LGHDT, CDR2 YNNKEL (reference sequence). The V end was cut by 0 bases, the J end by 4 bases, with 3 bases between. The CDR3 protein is CASSQDSETQYF. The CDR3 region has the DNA TGTGCCAGCAGCCAAGATTCAGAGACCCAGTACTTC.

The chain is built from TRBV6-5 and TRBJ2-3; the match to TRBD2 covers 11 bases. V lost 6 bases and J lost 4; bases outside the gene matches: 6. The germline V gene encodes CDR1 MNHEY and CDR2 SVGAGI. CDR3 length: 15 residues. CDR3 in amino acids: CASRDSGGAPDTQYF. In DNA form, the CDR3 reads TGTGCCAGCAGGGATAGCGGGGGGGCCCCAGATACGCAGTATTTT.

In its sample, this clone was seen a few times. The DNA for the CDR3 is TGTGCCAGCAGCGGACCGGACAGGGTGGAAGGCTACACCTTC. This gives the protein CASSGPDRVEGYTF. J is TRBJ1-2 and V is TRBV9; 8 bases fit TRBD1. The CDR3 is made up of 14 amino acids. V was clipped by 3 bases and J by 8 bases; unmatched bases: 9. Germline CDR1 SGDLS, CDR2 YYNGEE.

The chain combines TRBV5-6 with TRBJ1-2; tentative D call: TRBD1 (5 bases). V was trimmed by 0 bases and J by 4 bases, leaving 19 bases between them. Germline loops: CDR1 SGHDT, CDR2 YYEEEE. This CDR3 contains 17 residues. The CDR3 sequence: CASSLAPQGIMVYGYTF. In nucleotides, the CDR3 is TGTGCCAGCAGCTTGGCCCCCCAGGGAATCATGGTCTATGGCTACACCTTC. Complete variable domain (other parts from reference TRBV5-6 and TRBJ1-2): DAGVTQSPTHLIKTRGQQVTLRCSPKSGHDTVSWYQQALGQGPQFIFQYYEEEERQRGNFPDRFSGHQFPNYSSELNVNALLLGDSALYLCASSLAPQGIMVYGYTFGSGTRLTVV.

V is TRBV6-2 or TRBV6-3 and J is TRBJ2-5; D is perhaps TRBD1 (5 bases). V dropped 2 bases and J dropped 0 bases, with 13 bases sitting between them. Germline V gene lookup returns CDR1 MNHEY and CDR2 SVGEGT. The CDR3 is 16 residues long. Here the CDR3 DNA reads TGTGCCAGCAGTTACGGGCAGGGCTTCTACCAAGAGACCCAGTACTTC. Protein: CASSYGQGFYQETQYF.

The CDR3 here is CASSLGQGYQETQYF. The DNA of the CDR3 is TGTGCCAGCAGCTTGGGACAGGGGTACCAAGAGACCCAGTACTTC. The V gene is TRBV5-4, the J gene TRBJ2-5; 8 bases match TRBD1. The CDR3 is 15 amino acids. With 0 bases clipped from V and 0 bases from J, the junction kept 1 base outside the gene matches. The germline V gene has CDR1 SGHNT and CDR2 YYREEE (reference sequence).

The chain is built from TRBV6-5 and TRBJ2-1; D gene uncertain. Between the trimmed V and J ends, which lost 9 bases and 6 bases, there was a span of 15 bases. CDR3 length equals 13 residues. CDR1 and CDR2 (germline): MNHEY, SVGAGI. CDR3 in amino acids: CARGGYGRNEQFF. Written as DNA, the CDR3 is TGTGCCAGGGGCGGCTATGGACGCAATGAGCAGTTCTTC.

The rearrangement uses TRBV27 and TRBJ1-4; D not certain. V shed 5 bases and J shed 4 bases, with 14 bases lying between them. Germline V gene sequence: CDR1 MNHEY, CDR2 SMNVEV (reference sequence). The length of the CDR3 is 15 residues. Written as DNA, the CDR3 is TGTGCCAGCAGTCCTGTCGGCCCATTTAATGAAAAACTGTTTTTT. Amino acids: CASSPVGPFNEKLFF.

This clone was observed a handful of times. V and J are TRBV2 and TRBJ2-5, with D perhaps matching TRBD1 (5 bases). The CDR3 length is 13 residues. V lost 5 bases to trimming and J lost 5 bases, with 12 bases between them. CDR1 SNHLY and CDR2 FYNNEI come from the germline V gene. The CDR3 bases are TGTGCCAGCAGTCAGGGCCCCGAGGAGACCCAGTACTTC. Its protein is CASSQGPEETQYF.

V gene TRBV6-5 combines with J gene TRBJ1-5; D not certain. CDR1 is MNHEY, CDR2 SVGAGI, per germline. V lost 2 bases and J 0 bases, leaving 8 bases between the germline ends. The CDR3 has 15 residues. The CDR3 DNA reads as TGTGCCAGCAGTTACAACCGGGATAGCAATCAGCCCCAGCATTTT. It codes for CASSYNRDSNQPQHF.

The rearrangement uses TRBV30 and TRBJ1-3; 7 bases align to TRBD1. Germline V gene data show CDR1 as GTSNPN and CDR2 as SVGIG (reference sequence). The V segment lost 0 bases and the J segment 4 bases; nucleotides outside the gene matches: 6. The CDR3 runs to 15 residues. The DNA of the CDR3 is TGTGCCTGGAGTGTAAGGACAGGCGGAGGAAACACCATATATTTT. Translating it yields CAWSVRTGGGNTIYF. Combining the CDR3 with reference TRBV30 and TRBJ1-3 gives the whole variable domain SQTIHQWPATLVQPVGSPLSLECTVEGTSNPNLYWYRQAAGRGLQLLFYSVGIGQISSEVPQNLSASRPQDRQFILSSKKLLLSDSGFYLCAWSVRTGGGNTIYFGEGSWLTVV.

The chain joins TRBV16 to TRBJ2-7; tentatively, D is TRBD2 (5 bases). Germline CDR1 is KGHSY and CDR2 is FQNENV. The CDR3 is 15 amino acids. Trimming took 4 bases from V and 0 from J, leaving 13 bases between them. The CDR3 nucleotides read TGTGCCAGCAGCCCCTTGAGGGAGAGCTCCTACGAGCAGTACTTC. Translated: CASSPLRESSYEQYF.

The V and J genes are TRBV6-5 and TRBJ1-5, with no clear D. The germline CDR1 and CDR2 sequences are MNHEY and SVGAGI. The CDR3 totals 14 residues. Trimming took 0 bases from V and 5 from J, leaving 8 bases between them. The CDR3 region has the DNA TGTGCCAGCAGTTACTCGACGGCCCATCAGCCCCAGCATTTT. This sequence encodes CASSYSTAHQPQHF.

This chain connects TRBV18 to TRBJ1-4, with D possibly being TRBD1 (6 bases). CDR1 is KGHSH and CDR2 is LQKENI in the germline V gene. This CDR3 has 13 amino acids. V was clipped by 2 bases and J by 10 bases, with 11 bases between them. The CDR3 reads CASSPGGSGKLFF. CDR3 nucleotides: TGTGCCAGCTCACCAGGGGGCTCCGGAAAACTGTTTTTT. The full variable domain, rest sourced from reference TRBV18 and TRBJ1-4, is NAGVMQNPRHLVRRRGQEARLRCSPMKGHSHVYWYRQLPEEGLKFMVYLQKENIIDESGMPKERFSAEFPKEGPSILRIQQVVRGDSAAYFCASSPGGSGKLFFGSGTQLSVL.

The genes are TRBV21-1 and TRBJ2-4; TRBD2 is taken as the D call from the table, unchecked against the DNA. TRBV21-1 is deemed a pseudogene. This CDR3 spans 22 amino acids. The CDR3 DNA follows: TGTGCCAGCAGCAAAGCCGCTCGACTAGCGGGGCCCATTAATCTAGCCAAAAACATTCAGTACTTC. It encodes CASSKAARLAGPINLAKNIQYF.

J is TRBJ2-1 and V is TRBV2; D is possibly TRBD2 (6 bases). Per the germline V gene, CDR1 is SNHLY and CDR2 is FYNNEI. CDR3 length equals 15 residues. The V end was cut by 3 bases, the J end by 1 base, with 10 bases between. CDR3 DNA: TGTGCCAGCAGTGAGCCAGGGACTTCCTACAATGAGCAGTTCTTC. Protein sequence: CASSEPGTSYNEQFF.

The CDR3 sequence is CASSPPWREGGEKLFF. CDR3 nucleotides: TGTGCCAGCAGCCCACCCTGGAGAGAAGGGGGAGAAAAACTGTTTTTT. The chain is built from TRBV7-8 and TRBJ1-4, with D possibly matching TRBD1 (6 bases). The CDR3 contains 16 residues. The germline V gene encodes CDR1 SGHVS and CDR2 FQNEAQ. The V gene lost 5 bases and the J gene lost 8 bases, with 21 bases spanning the gap.

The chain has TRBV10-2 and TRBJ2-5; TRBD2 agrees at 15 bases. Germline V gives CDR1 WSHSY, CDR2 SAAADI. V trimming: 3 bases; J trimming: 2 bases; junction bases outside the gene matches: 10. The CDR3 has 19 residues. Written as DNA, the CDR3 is TGCGCCAGCAGTGATCCTTCCGGGACTAGCGGGGGGCTACAAGAGACCCAGTACTTC. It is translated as CASSDPSGTSGGLQETQYF.

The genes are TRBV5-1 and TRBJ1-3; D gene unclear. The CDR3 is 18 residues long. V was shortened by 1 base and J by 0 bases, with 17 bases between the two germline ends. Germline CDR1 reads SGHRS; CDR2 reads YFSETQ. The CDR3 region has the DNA TGCGCCAGCAGCTTGTCAGGCGGGGTTGGACGCTCTGGAAACACCATATATTTT. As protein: CASSLSGGVGRSGNTIYF.

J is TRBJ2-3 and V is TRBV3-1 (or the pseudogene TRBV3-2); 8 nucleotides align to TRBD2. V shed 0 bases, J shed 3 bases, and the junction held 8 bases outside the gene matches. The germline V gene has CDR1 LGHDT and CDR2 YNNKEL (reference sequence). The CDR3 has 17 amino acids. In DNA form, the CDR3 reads TGTGCCAGCAGCCAAGATTTGAGTAGCGGGGCTACAGATACGCAGTATTTT. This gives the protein CASSQDLSSGATDTQYF.

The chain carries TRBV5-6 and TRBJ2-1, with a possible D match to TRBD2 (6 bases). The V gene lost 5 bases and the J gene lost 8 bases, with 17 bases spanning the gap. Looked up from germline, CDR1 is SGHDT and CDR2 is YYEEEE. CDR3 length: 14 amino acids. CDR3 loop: CASSVEVGRYEQFF. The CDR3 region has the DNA TGTGCCAGCAGTGTTGAGGTGGGGAGGTATGAGCAGTTCTTC.

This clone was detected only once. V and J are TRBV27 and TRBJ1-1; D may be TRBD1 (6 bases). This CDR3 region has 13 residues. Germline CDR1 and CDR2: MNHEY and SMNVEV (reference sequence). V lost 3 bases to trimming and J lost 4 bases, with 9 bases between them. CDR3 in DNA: TGTGCCAGCAGTTTGGGGGGCCGCACTGAAGCTTTCTTT. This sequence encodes CASSLGGRTEAFF.

CDR3 nucleotides: TGTGCCAGCTCACTAGACAGCTACGAGCAGTACGTC. Its translation: CASSLDSYEQYV. The chain carries TRBV18 and TRBJ2-7; maybe TRBD1 (5 bases). The CDR3 extends over 12 amino acids. V was shortened by 4 bases and J by 3 bases, with 7 bases between the two germline ends. In germline, CDR1 is KGHSH, CDR2 LQKENI.

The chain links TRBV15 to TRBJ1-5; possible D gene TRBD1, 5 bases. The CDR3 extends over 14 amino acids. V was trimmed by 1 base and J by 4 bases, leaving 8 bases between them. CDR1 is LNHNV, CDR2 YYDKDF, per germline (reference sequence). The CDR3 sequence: CATSRVGGNQPQHF. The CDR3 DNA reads TGTGCCACCAGCAGAGTCGGGGGGAATCAGCCCCAGCATTTT.

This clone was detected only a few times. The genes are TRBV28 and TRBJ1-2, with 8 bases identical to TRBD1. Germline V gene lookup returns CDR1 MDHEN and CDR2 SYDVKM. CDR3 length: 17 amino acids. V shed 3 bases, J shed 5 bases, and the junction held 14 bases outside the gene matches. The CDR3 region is CASSFGTGVWGLYGYTF. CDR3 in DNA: TGTGCCAGCAGTTTCGGGACAGGTGTATGGGGCCTATATGGCTACACCTTC.

The CDR3 DNA reads TGCGCCAGCAGCTTGGGCGGGCAGGCGGCGAACCAAGAGACCCAGTACTTC. This gives the protein CASSLGGQAANQETQYF. The chain combines TRBV5-1 with TRBJ2-5, with D tentatively TRBD2 (5 bases). V was clipped by 0 bases and J by 0 bases, with 15 bases between them. The germline V gene encodes CDR1 SGHRS and CDR2 YFSETQ. The CDR3 runs 17 residues.

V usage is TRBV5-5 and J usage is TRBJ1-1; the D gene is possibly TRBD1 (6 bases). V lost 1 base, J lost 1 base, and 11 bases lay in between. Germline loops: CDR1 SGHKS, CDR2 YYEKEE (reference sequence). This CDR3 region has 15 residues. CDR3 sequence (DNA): TGTGCCAGCAGCTTGTTGGGCAGGGGGAACACTGAAGCTTTCTTT. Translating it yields CASSLLGRGNTEAFF.

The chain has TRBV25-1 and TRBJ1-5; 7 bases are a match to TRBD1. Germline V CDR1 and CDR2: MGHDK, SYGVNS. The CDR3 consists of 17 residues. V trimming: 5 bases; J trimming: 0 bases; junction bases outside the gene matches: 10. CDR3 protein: CASSSDRQGNSNQPQHF. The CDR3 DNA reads TGTGCCAGCAGTTCAGACCGACAGGGAAATAGCAATCAGCCCCAGCATTTT.

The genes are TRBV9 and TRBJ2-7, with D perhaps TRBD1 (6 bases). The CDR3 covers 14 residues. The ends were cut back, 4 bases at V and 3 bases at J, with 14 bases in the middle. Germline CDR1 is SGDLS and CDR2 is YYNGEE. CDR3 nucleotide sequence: TGTGCCAGCAGCCCGACAGGTAGCATCTACGAGCAGTACTTC. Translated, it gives CASSPTGSIYEQYF.